This T cell receptor (beta chain) was identified in a study of vaccination and CD4 T cells after COVID-19 (dated by TCRdb to between 2021 and 2023). Regarding the study in general: The convalescent cohort comprised six males and four females, including two Hispanic individuals, seven Caucasians, two Asians and one multiracial person. Post-COVID blood samples from convalescent patients were collected a median of roughly 100 days after diagnosis, with a range of roughly 35 to 180 days. The spike-specific CD4+ TCR repertoire was compared before and after mRNA vaccination in approximately 9 COVID-19 convalescent patients and several infection-naive healthy vaccine recipients. Two doses of either the Pfizer-BioNTech BNT162b2 vaccine (n=8) or the Moderna mRNA-1273 vaccine (n=2) were administered to participants. Overlapping spike peptide pools from SARS-CoV-2 and from the common cold coronaviruses HCoV-NL63, HCoV-OC43 and HCoV-229E were used as culture stimuli. Control cultures used a CEFX viral epitope pool as positive control, an HIV-1 Nef peptide pool as negative control, or no peptide. An earlier paper using these donors assessed, at the TCR clonotype level, memory CD4+ T cell crossreactivity between SARS-CoV-2 and common cold coronavirus spike proteins. Post-vaccine blood samples were taken a median of about 72 days after the second vaccine dose, with a range of about 13 to 250 days.

The full study reports these points: Although the median number of SARS-CoV-2-reactive clonotypes went up from approximately 20 after infection to roughly 40 after vaccination, the increase was not significant. Of the vaccine-specific clones found in convalescent patients, nearly all (304 of 307) were mono-reactive for SARS-CoV-2 spike instead of being cross-reactive with common cold coronaviruses. Among the post-vaccine SARS-CoV-2-reactive clones in convalescent patients, a median approximately 86% showed up only after vaccination, which suggests vaccine-specific priming. Only a relatively small number of convalescent patients were included in the study, and early timepoints following natural infection were not analyzed.

Library preparation was by PCR. DNA from cultured CD4+ T cells underwent TCR sequencing with the Oncomine TCR Beta short-read assay at the Johns Hopkins FTIC core. The QIAamp micro DNA kit was used to extract genomic DNA from the cultured CD4+ T cells. Oncomine TCR Beta libraries from cultured CD4+ T cells were pooled using unique dual indexes and sequenced on an Illumina iSeq 100. In the authors' own workflow: Non-productive sequences were removed, and CDR3s not starting with C, not ending with F or W, or shorter than 7 amino acids were discarded. Antigen-specific clonotypes were identified using the MANAFEST web application through comparison of peptide-stimulated wells with reference and other culture wells. An FDR below 0.05, an odds ratio above 5, and a productive frequency above 0.1% in at least two of three replicate wells were required for clones to be considered positive. A clonotype was classed as cross-reactive if the clonotype showed significant expansion both in SARS-CoV-2 spike wells and in at least one common cold coronavirus spike condition. CDR3 homology was assessed with Levenshtein distances (stringdist) and unrooted phylogenetic trees (ape) in R version 3.6.1. The public reads were reanalyzed by TCRdb: fastp trimming at Q25, MiXCR alignment, in-frame beta chains only. Rows are unified per CDR3 protein, each entry keeping the most common DNA and genes. TCRdb assigned the V and J calls; the authors' analysis was not used. The sample includes thousands of distinct CDR3 sequences, with around 47% observed a single time. The ten largest clones capture around 30% of the sample.

From the cysteine up to the phenylalanine, the CDR3 has a length of 13 residues. Left in the record is the CDR3 DNA by itself, 39 bases read in frame from the first base. The germline V gene specifies MRHNA as CDR1 and SNTAGT as CDR2. The V end loses 3 bases and the J end loses 3 bases, and a stretch of 8 bases separates them. Read against the paper, the sample's treatment or condition label means: approximately 9-day PBMC culture with coronavirus spike peptide pools or control peptides (ViraFEST assay). CD4+ T cells from unexposed donors were collected before the COVID-19 pandemic (2011-2018). To expand antigen-specific T cells with peptide pools and then pick out the expanded clonotypes through TCR sequencing, the study relied on the ViraFEST assay. Fewer than 2.5 million PBMCs per well were cultured in IMDM with 5% human AB serum and 8.5 to 10 IU/ml IL-2, plus 10 ug/ml peptide pools. On days 3 and 7, half of the culture medium was replaced with fresh IL-2-containing medium. After 10 days of culture, CD4+ T cells were isolated by negative selection using the EasySep CD4+ T cell isolation kit. Unexposed donor CD4+ T cells were tested for reactivity to SARS-CoV-2 S and N and four common cold coronavirus spike pools, as cell number allowed. Ficoll-Paque Plus gradient centrifugation was used to isolate PBMCs from whole blood, and the isolated PBMCs were then either used fresh or cryopreserved at -140C. Each culture condition was generally run in triplicate wells. The leukapheresis product used for the unexposed donors was purchased from a commercial source.

A note on this clonotype: Its antigen remains undetermined. There are no base qualities to consult, and no much larger clone falls within one base.

This clonotype was sampled from a human donor in good health. Sequenced: CD4+ T cells from blood, cultured in vitro. This sequence uses TRBV6-4 and TRBJ2-5; the D gene is not confidently resolved. The nucleotides read TGTGCCAGCAGTGAAAAGGCGGAAGAGACCCAGTACTTC. It translates as CASSEKAEETQYF.